This T cell receptor beta chain was recorded in a study of blood T cells in healthy people across ages. About the research overall: With template switching, about one barcoded beta molecule was captured per two T cells.

With 5 bases removed from V and 4 bases from J, the gap between germline ends came to 12 bases. The CDR3 sequence is 13 residues long. Germline values: CDR1 SGHRS, CDR2 YFSETQ. This clonotype turned up a few times. The authors ran a second PCR of roughly 6 to 12 cycles using a sample-barcoded 5' primer and a J-beta primer mix. Via MiXCR, TCRdb re-called the 5' RACE reads, giving one row per CDR3 protein. The top ten hold 3.6% of the sample, which has 500,000 to 650,000 distinct CDR3 sequences, about 25% seen once. This sample also belongs to another study, concerning T cells of mothers and their children.

J is TRBJ2-5 and V is TRBV5-1; TRBD2 might be the D (6 bases). Sample: blood. This TCR came from a boy between 2 and 10 years old in good health. The CDR3 is CASRREEIETQYF. The CDR3 coding sequence is TGCGCCAGCAGGAGGGAGGAGATAGAGACCCAGTACTTC.